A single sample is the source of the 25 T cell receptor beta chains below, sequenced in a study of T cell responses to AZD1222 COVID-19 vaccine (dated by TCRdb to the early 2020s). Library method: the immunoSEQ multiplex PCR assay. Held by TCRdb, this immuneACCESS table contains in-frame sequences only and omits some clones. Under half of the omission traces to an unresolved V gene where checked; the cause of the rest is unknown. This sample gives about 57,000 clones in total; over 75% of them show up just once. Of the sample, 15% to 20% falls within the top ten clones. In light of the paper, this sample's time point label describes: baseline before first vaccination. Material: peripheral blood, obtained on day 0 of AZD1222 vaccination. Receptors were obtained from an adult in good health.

The CDR3 here is CASSQDRAGEAFF. The CDR3 nucleotides are TGTGCCAGCAGCCAAGATCGGGCAGGGGAAGCTTTCTTT. The V call is TRBV3-1 (or the pseudogene TRBV3-2), the J call TRBJ1-1; D possibly corresponds to TRBD1 (5 bases). Germline V lookup: CDR1 LGHDT, CDR2 YNNKEL (reference sequence). The CDR3 consists of 13 residues. V lost 0 bases and J lost 8, with 10 bases in between.

The CDR3 sequence: CASSLPTDRVEGRLNTEAFF. In DNA form, the CDR3 reads TGTGCCAGCAGCTTACCGACGGACAGGGTCGAGGGGAGACTGAACACTGAAGCTTTCTTT. The chain couples TRBV7-3 to TRBJ1-1, with TRBD1 matching 8 bases. Losses at the gene ends were 2 bases for V and 0 bases for J; bases not matched to a gene: 17. In germline, CDR1 is SGHTA, CDR2 FQGTGA. The CDR3 runs to 20 residues.

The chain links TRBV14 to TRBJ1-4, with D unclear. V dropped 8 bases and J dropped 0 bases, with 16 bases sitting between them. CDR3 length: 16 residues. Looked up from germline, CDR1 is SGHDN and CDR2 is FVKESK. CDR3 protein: CASGPEGWATNEKLFF. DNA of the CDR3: TGTGCCAGCGGGCCCGAGGGCTGGGCAACTAATGAAAAACTGTTTTTT.

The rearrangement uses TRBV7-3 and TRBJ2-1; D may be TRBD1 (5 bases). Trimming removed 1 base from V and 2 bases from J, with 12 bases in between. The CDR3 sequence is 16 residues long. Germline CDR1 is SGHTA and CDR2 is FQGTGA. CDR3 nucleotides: TGTGCCAGCAGCTTAAGGCCCGCAGGGACCTACAATGAGCAGTTCTTC. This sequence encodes CASSLRPAGTYNEQFF.

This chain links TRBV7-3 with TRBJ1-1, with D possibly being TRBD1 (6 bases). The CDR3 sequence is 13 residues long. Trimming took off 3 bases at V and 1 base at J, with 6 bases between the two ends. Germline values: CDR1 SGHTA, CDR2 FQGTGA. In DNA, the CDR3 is TGTGCCAGCAGCTTGACAGGGAACACTGAAGCTTTCTTT. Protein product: CASSLTGNTEAFF. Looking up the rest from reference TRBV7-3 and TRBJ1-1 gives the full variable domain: GAGVSQTPSNKVTEKGKYVELRCDPISGHTALYWYRQSLGQGPEFLIYFQGTGAADDSGLPNDRFFAVRPEGSVSTLKIQRTERGDSAVYLCASSLTGNTEAFFGQGTRLTVV.

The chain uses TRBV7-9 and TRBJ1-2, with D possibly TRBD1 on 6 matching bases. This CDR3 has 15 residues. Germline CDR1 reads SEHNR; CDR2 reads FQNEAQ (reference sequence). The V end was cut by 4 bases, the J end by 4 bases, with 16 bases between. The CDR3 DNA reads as TGTGCCAGCAGCTCCCAGGGGAGGAGTATCTATGGCTACACCTTC. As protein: CASSSQGRSIYGYTF.

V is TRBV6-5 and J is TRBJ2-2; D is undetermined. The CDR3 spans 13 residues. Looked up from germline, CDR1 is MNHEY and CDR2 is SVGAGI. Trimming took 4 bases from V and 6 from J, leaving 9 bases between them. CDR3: CASSSARPGELFF. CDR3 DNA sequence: TGTGCCAGCAGTTCCGCTCGCCCCGGGGAGCTGTTTTTT.

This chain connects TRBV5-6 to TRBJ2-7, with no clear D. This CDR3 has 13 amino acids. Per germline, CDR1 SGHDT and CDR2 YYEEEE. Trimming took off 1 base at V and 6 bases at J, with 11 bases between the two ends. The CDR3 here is CASSLRRFGEQYF. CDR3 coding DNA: TGTGCCAGCAGCTTGAGGAGATTCGGCGAGCAGTACTTC.

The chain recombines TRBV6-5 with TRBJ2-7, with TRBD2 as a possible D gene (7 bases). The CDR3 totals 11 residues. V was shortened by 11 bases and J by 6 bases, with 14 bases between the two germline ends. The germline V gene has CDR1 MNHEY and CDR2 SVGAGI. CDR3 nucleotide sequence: TGTGCCGGGGGGGAGGGGGGCGAGCAGTACTTC. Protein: CAGGEGGEQYF.

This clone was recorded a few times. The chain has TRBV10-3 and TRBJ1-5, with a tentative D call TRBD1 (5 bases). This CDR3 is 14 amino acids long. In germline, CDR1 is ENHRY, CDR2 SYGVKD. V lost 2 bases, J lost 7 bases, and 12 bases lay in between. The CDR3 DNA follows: TGTGCCATCAGTGAGGGAGGGGATCGCCAGCCCCAGCATTTT. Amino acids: CAISEGGDRQPQHF.

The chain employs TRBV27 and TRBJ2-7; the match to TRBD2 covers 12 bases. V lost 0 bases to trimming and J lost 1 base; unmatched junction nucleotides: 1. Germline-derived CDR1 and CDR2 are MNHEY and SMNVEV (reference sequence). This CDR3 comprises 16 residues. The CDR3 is CASSLSGLAGSYEQYF. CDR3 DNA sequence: TGTGCCAGCAGTTTATCCGGACTAGCGGGATCCTACGAGCAGTACTTC.

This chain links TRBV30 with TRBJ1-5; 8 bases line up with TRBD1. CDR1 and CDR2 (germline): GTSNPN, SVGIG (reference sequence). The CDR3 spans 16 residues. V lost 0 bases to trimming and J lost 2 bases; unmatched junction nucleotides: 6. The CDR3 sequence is CAWSVGTGIGNQPQHF. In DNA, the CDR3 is TGTGCCTGGAGTGTGGGGACAGGAATAGGCAATCAGCCCCAGCATTTT.

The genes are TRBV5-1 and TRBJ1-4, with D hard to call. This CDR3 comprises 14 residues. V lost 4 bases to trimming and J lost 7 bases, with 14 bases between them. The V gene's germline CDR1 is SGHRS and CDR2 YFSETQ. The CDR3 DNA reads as TGCGCCAGCAGCGAACAATCGGTGGGTGAAAAACTGTTTTTT. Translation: CASSEQSVGEKLFF.

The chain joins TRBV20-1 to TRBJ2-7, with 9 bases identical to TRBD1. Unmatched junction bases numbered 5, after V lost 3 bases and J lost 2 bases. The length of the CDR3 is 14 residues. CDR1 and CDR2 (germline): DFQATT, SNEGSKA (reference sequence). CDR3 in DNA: TGCAGTGCTAGTTTGGGACAGGGTCCCTACGAGCAGTACTTC. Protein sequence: CSASLGQGPYEQYF.

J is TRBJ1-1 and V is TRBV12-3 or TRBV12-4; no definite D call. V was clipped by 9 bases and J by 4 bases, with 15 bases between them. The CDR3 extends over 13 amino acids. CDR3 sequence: CASNLVVGTEAFF. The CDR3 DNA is TGTGCCAGTAACTTAGTGGTCGGCACTGAAGCTTTCTTT.

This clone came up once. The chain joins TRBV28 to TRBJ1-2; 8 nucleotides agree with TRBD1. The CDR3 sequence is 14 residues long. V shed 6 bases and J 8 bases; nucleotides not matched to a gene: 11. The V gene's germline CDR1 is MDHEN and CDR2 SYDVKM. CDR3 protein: CASRIGTGNRGYTF. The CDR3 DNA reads TGTGCCAGCAGAATAGGGACAGGAAATAGAGGCTACACCTTC.

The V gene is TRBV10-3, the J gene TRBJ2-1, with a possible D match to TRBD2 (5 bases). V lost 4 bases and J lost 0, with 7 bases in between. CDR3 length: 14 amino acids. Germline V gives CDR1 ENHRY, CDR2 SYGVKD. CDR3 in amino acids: CAISAGSSYNEQFF. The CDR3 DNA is TGTGCCATCAGTGCGGGGAGCTCCTACAATGAGCAGTTCTTC.

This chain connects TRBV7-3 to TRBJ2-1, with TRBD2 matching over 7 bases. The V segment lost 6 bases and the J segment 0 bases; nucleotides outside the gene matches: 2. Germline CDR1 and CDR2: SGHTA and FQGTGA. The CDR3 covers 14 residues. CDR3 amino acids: CASRGGGSYNEQFF. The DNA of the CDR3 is TGTGCCAGCAGGGGCGGGGGCTCCTACAATGAGCAGTTCTTC.

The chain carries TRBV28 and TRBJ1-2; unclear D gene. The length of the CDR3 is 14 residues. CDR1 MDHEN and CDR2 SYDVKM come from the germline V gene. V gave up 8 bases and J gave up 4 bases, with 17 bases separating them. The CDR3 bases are TGTGCCAGCTTCCCCCTTACCGGGTCCTATGGCTACACCTTC. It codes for CASFPLTGSYGYTF.

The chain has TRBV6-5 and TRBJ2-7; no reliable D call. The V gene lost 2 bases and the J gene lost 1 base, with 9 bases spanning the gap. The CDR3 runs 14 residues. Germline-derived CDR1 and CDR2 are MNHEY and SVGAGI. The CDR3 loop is CASSYQIPSYEQYF. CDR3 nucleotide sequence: TGTGCCAGCAGTTACCAGATACCTTCCTACGAGCAGTACTTC.

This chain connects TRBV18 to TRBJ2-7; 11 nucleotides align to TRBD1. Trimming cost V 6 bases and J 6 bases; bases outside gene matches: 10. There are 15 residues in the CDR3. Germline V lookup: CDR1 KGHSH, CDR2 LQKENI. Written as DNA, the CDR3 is TGTGCCAGCTCGAGAGGACAGGGGGCATCCCGCGAGCAGTACTTC. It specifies CASSRGQGASREQYF.

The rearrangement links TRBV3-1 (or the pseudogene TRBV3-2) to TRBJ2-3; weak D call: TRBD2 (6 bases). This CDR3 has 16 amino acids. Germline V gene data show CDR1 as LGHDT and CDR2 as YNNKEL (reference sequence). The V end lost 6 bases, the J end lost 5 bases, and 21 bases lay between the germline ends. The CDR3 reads CASSQSAGTGGDTQYF. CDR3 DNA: TGTGCCAGCAGTCAGTCAGCCGGGACTGGGGGAGATACGCAGTATTTT.

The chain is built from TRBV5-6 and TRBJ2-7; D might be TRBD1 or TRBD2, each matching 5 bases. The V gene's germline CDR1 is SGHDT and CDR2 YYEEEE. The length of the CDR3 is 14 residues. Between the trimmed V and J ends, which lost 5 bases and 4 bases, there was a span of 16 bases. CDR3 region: CASSTQDWLYEQYF. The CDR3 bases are TGTGCCAGCAGTACACAGGACTGGTTATACGAGCAGTACTTC.

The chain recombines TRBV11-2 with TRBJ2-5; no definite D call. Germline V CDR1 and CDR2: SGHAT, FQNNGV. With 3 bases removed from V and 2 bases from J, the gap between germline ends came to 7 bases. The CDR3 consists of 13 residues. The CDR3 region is CASSFGWQETQYF. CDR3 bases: TGTGCCAGCAGCTTCGGTTGGCAAGAGACCCAGTACTTC.

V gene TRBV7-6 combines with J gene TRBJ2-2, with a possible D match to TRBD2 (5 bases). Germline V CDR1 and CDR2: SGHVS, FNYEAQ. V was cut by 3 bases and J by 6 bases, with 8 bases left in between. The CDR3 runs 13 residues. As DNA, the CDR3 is TGTGCCAGCAGCTTTAGCGTCGCCGGGGAGCTGTTTTTT. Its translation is CASSFSVAGELFF.